The rows below give T cell receptor beta chains drawn from one sample of a study of blood T cell repertoires in COVID-19. Using immunoSEQ multiplex PCR, the repertoire was profiled, and TCRdb retains in-frame clones only, with some absent. The sample has tens of thousands of clones; around 90% are singletons. The sample consisted of peripheral blood. These receptors were taken from a woman older than 75 with acute or convalescent COVID-19. CDR3s include the opening cysteine and the closing phenylalanine or tryptophan.

V	J	CDR3
TRBV7-2	TRBJ1-2	CASSYLDLNGYTF
TRBV4-3	TRBJ1-6	CASSQESTHYNSPLHF
TRBV14	TRBJ2-1	CASSQERVWQISYNEQFF
TRBV28	TRBJ2-7	CASDTSGYEQYF
TRBV15	TRBJ1-5	CATSRDPGTAYLTQHF
TRBV4-1	TRBJ2-1	CASSQVAIRRQGATDEQFF
TRBV6-5	TRBJ1-1	CASKGVNTEAFF
TRBV23-1	TRBJ1-4	CASSSYPGRVIEKLFF
TRBV7-2	TRBJ1-2	CASSRGQGYLDYGYTF
TRBV13	TRBJ1-5	CASSLSGFGNQPQHF
TRBV6-2/TRBV6-3	TRBJ2-5	CASSYSNGGGAETQYF
TRBV18	TRBJ1-2	CASSPGTGDSSGYTF
TRBV6-2/TRBV6-3	TRBJ2-1	CASSYSILGNEQFF
TRBV27	TRBJ2-1	CASSFLVAGGHNEQFF
TRBV3-1/TRBV3-2	TRBJ1-1	CASSQVTGLTEAFF
TRBV4-1	TRBJ2-7	CASSEGTGVESYEQYF
TRBV29-1	TRBJ2-1	CSVDRASYNEQFF
TRBV7-6	TRBJ2-4	CASSLGSAGRNIQYF
TRBV19	TRBJ2-5	CASSTYDRGGTQYF
TRBV7-2	TRBJ2-2	CASSPTSGSGGELFF
TRBV6-5	TRBJ2-1	CASRTRERNNEQFF
TRBV3-1/TRBV3-2	TRBJ2-7	CASSPSSGRAREQYF
TRBV11-1	TRBJ2-7	CASSHRTGLEQYF
TRBV7-9	TRBJ1-1	CASSSRGSGGEAFF
TRBV19	TRBJ1-4	CASSIDRRGRSEKLFF
TRBV10-3	TRBJ2-5	CAISDALGQGQETQYF
TRBV28	TRBJ2-2	CASSYSWGGTNTGELFF
TRBV5-6	TRBJ1-5	CASSLQGARGQPQHF
TRBV5-1	TRBJ2-3	CASSFSDNTDTQYF
TRBV23-1	TRBJ1-1	CASSQTLSGKRGEAFF
TRBV18	TRBJ2-3	CASSPPGLAGADTQYF
TRBV29-1	TRBJ2-3	CSVVTGGGTDTQYF
TRBV7-7	TRBJ2-3	CASSLGEGTDTQYF
TRBV2	TRBJ2-3	CASSRSSGYTDTQYF
TRBV2	TRBJ2-2	CASTGYGMNTGELFF
TRBV5-5	TRBJ1-3	CASSLVGTGGAGNTIYF
TRBV5-6	TRBJ2-2	CASRLTGQGAPNTGELFF
TRBV6-5	TRBJ1-2	CASSYGAGGDYGYTF
TRBV28	TRBJ1-6	CASSLYRVGSPLHF
TRBV11-3	TRBJ1-2	CASSLDSPRQDGYTF
TRBV27	TRBJ2-7	CASSLGRLRLEF
TRBV21-1	TRBJ1-2	CASSKRNPDYGYTF
TRBV6-5	TRBJ2-1	CASRRPGQANEQFF
TRBV6-6	TRBJ2-5	CASSYKGWGETQYF
TRBV5-4	TRBJ1-1	CASREAGGTEAFF